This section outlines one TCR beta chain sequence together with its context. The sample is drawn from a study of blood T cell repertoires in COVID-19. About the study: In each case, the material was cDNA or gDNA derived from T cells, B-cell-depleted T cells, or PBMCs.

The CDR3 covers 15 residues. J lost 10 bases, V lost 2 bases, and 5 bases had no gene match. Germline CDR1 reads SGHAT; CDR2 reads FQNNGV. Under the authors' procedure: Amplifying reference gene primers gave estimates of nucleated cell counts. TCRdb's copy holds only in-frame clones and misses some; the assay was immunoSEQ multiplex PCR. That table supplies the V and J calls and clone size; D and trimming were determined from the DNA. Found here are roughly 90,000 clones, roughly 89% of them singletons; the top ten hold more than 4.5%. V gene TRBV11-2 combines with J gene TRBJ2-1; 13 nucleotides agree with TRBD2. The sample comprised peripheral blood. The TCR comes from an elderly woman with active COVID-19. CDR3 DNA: TGTGCCAGCAGCTTACAAGGGGGACTAGCGGGAGAGCAGTTCTTC. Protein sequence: CASSLQGGLAGEQFF.